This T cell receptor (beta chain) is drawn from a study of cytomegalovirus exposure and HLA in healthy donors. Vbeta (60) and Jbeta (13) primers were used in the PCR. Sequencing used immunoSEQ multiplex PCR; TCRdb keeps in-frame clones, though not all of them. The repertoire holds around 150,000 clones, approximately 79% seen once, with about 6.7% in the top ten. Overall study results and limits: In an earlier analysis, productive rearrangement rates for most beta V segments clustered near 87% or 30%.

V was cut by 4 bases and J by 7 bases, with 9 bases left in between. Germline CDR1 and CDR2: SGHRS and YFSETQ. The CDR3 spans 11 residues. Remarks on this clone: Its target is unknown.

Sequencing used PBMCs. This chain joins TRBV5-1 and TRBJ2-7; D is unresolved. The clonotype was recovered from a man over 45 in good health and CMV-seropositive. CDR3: CASSAALEQYF. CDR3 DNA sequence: TGCGCCAGCAGCGCCGCCCTAGAGCAGTACTTC.